Listed below are T cell receptor beta chains from one sample, sequenced in a study of vaccination effects on CD4 cells after COVID-19. Assay: immunoSEQ multiplex PCR; the TCRdb copy retains only in-frame clones and omits some. Of fewer than 75,000 clones in the sample, more than 70% were seen once. These receptors have no known antigen. The source material was CD4+ T cells from PBMCs cultured without peptide, sampled before COVID-19 vaccination. These receptors were taken from a human donor who received a COVID-19 vaccine. CDR3s include the opening cysteine and the closing phenylalanine or tryptophan. The order of the fields is V gene, clone size, J gene, D gene, CDR3 length, CDR3 protein, CDR3 DNA. A D gene is named only where the DNA matches it firmly. Where a row states a size, it is once, few, many or the class of an expanded clone; other rows omit it.

TRBV3-1/TRBV3-2	.	TRBJ2-4	.	17	CASSQDPGTLAKNIQYF	TGTGCCAGCAGCCAAGATCCCGGGACCCTAGCCAAAAACATTCAGTACTTC
TRBV29-1	.	TRBJ1-6	TRBD1	13	CSALTGLYSPLHF	TGCAGCGCCCTGACAGGGCTCTACTCACCCCTCCACTTT
TRBV5-8	.	TRBJ2-6	TRBD1	18	CASRDAGQGAPGANVLTF	TGTGCCAGCAGGGACGCGGGACAGGGGGCACCTGGGGCCAACGTCCTGACTTTC
TRBV7-6	few	TRBJ2-1	TRBD2	14	CASSLGLVSHEQFF	TGTGCCAGCAGCTTGGGACTAGTTAGCCATGAGCAGTTCTTC
TRBV5-5	.	TRBJ1-5	.	15	CASSLAPGDGQPQHF	TGTGCCAGCAGCTTGGCCCCAGGGGACGGGCAGCCCCAGCATTTT
TRBV5-1	few	TRBJ1-1	.	15	CASSTPGSLNTEAFF	TGCGCCAGCAGCACCCCCGGAAGCCTGAACACTGAAGCTTTCTTT
TRBV7-9	.	TRBJ2-6	.	15	CASSPQRDGANVLTF	TGTGCCAGCAGCCCCCAGAGAGATGGGGCCAACGTCCTGACTTTC
TRBV5-1	.	TRBJ1-3	.	14	CASSLPDPGNTIYF	TGCGCCAGCAGCCTCCCGGATCCTGGAAACACCATATATTTT
TRBV7-9	.	TRBJ1-4	.	13	CASSTQESEKLFF	TGTGCCAGCAGCACACAGGAATCTGAAAAACTGTTTTTT
TRBV19	.	TRBJ1-4	.	13	CASSDSRFEKLFF	TGTGCCAGTAGTGACAGCAGATTTGAAAAACTGTTTTTT
TRBV19	.	TRBJ1-1	.	16	CASSIPGRAGGTEAFF	TGTGCCAGTAGTATACCGGGACGGGCTGGGGGCACTGAAGCTTTCTTT
TRBV4-1	.	TRBJ1-2	TRBD1	16	CASSPRGGQVNYGYTF	TGCGCCAGCAGCCCCCGAGGCGGACAGGTGAACTATGGCTACACCTTC
TRBV20-1	.	TRBJ2-2	.	13	CSASSGLTGELFF	TGCAGTGCTAGTTCCGGACTCACCGGGGAGCTGTTTTTT
TRBV5-1	.	TRBJ1-5	TRBD1	15	CASSPFDRENQPQHF	TGCGCCAGCAGCCCTTTCGACAGGGAAAATCAGCCCCAGCATTTT
TRBV5-5	.	TRBJ1-4	.	17	CASSRKLDSTTNEKLFF	TGTGCCAGCAGTCGTAAGTTGGATTCTACAACTAATGAAAAACTGTTTTTT
TRBV18	.	TRBJ1-5	.	15	CASSLDQNSNQPQHF	TGTGCCAGCTCACTAGACCAGAATAGCAATCAGCCCCAGCATTTT
TRBV6-5	.	TRBJ2-3	.	14	CASSYDLGTDTQYF	TGTGCCAGCAGTTACGACCTGGGAACAGATACGCAGTATTTT
TRBV5-1	.	TRBJ1-6	.	14	CASSLAGDGSPLHF	TGCGCCAGCAGCTTGGCGGGGGACGGTTCACCCCTCCACTTT
TRBV5-1	.	TRBJ2-5	TRBD1	16	CASSMTDRALQETQYF	TGCGCCAGCAGCATGACGGACAGGGCCCTCCAGGAGACCCAGTACTTC
TRBV6-4	.	TRBJ1-5	.	15	CASSDSRLDEKPQHF	TGTGCCAGCAGTGACTCGAGGCTCGATGAAAAGCCCCAGCATTTT
TRBV20-1	few	TRBJ2-3	.	15	CSASPLPALGDTQYF	TGCAGTGCTAGTCCCTTGCCAGCGTTGGGTGATACGCAGTATTTT
TRBV2	.	TRBJ1-1	.	12	CASLRGNTEAFF	TGTGCCAGCCTTCGAGGGAACACTGAAGCTTTCTTT